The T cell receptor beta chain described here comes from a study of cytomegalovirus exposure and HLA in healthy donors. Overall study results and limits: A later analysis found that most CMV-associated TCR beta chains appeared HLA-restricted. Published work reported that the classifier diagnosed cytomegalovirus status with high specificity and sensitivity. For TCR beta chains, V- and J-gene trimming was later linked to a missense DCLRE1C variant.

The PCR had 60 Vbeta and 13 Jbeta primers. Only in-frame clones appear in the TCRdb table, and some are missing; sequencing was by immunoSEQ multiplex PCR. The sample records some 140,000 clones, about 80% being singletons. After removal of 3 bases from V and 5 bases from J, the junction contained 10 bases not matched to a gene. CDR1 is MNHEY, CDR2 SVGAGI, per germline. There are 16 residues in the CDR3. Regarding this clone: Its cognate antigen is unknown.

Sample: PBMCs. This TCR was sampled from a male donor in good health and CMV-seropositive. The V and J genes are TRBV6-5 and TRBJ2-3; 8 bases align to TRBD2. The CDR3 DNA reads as TGTGCCAGCAGTTATTCACTAGCGGAGGGGGGAGATACGCAGTATTTT. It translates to CASSYSLAEGGDTQYF.